Following are 29 T cell receptor beta chains from one sample sequenced in a study of response to subunit inactivated influenza vaccine. In TCRdb, the RT-PCR reads were re-called with MiXCR into one record per CDR3 protein. The sample gives 700,000 to 800,000 distinct CDR3 sequences, roughly 18% of which show up once; roughly a tenth is in the top ten. The starting material was PBMCs from blood, obtained approximately 5 days after vaccination. These receptors originate from a man aged 50 or older who received an inactivated influenza vaccine.

This clonotype was counted only a few times. This rearrangement joins TRBV20-1 to TRBJ2-3; tentative D call: TRBD2 (6 bases). V lost 0 bases and J 10 bases, leaving 11 bases between the germline ends. This CDR3 contains 12 residues. The germline gives CDR1 DFQATT, CDR2 SNEGSKA (reference sequence). CDR3 region: CSARDRLAPQYF. The CDR3 DNA reads TGCAGTGCTAGAGATCGTCTAGCGCCGCAGTATTTT.

This clonotype has just a few counts. CDR3: CASSPQTGREAFF. In DNA form, the CDR3 reads TGTGCCAGCTCACCACAGACAGGGCGTGAAGCTTTCTTT. This sequence joins TRBV18 and TRBJ1-1, with 7 bases aligning to TRBD1. The V gene's germline CDR1 is KGHSH and CDR2 LQKENI. Trimming cost V 1 base and J 7 bases; bases outside gene matches: 3. This CDR3 has 13 residues.

This clonotype was counted between two and nine times. The genes are TRBV12-3 or TRBV12-4 and TRBJ1-1; no definite D call. This CDR3 comprises 11 residues. Trimming shortened V by 3 bases and J by 11 bases, and 10 bases separated the two germline ends. CDR3 amino acids: CASSLNLGAFF. CDR3 sequence (DNA): TGTGCCAGCAGTTTGAACCTCGGCGCTTTCTTT.

This clonotype was counted only a few times. The genes are TRBV5-8 and TRBJ2-2; weak D call: TRBD2 (6 bases). V lost 6 bases and J 0 bases, leaving 9 bases between the germline ends. The CDR3 is 14 amino acids. Germline-derived CDR1 and CDR2 are SGHTS and YDEGEE. CDR3 coding DNA: TGTGCCAGCAAGGAGGGGACGAACACCGGGGAGCTGTTTTTT. Its protein product is CASKEGTNTGELFF.

The chain uses TRBV2 and TRBJ2-1; perhaps TRBD2 as D (5 bases). The CDR3 loop spans 16 amino acids. V was cut by 0 bases and J by 6 bases, with 15 bases left in between. CDR1 and CDR2 (germline): SNHLY, FYNNEI. CDR3 in amino acids: CASSEAGDYKGNEQFF. CDR3 nucleotides: TGTGCCAGCAGTGAAGCTGGAGACTATAAGGGCAATGAGCAGTTCTTC.

The CDR3 DNA follows: TGTGCCAGCAGTTCGCAACCGGGACTAGCTCTCTATGAGCAGTTCTTC. Translation gives CASSSQPGLALYEQFF. The chain links TRBV6-5 to TRBJ2-1; TRBD2 matches at 9 bases. This CDR3 contains 16 residues. V dropped 4 bases and J dropped 8; count of bases not matched to a gene: 12. Germline CDR1 MNHEY, CDR2 SVGAGI.

This clonotype was seen a few times. The chain has TRBV29-1 and TRBJ1-1; 9 bases are shared with TRBD1. J gave up 4 bases and V 4 bases, and 10 bases lay outside the gene matches. Germline V gene lookup returns CDR1 SQVTM and CDR2 ANQGSEA. This CDR3 has 15 amino acids. In nucleotides, the CDR3 is TGCAGCGTTGCCCCGACGACAGGGGGAATCACTGAAGCTTTCTTT. Translation gives CSVAPTTGGITEAFF.

This clonotype was found a few times. The CDR3 DNA is TGTGCCAGCAGCGTGAGGGACTTGATGAACACCGGGGAGCTGTTTTTT. Translating gives CASSVRDLMNTGELFF. V gene TRBV9 combines with J gene TRBJ2-2; tentatively, D is TRBD2 (6 bases). Germline CDR1 reads SGDLS; CDR2 reads YYNGEE. The CDR3 has 16 amino acids. The ends were cut back, 2 bases at V and 1 base at J, with 12 bases in the middle.

The J gene is TRBJ2-6, the V gene TRBV9; a possible D gene is TRBD1 (5 bases). CDR1 and CDR2 from the germline V gene are SGDLS and YYNGEE. V lost 0 bases and J 4 bases, leaving 14 bases between the germline ends. The CDR3 extends over 17 amino acids. Here the CDR3 DNA reads TGTGCCAGCAGCGTAGAACCCCAGGGTTCCGGGGCCAACGTCCTGACTTTC. Translation gives CASSVEPQGSGANVLTF.

V gene TRBV20-1 combines with J gene TRBJ2-3; 10 bases agree with TRBD1. CDR3 length: 14 residues. The V and J ends lost 5 bases and 3 bases, in that order; junction bases with no gene match: 5. Germline V gene data show CDR1 as DFQATT and CDR2 as SNEGSKA (reference sequence). The CDR3 loop is CSAAGTGETDTQYF. CDR3 DNA: TGCAGTGCTGCCGGGACAGGGGAAACAGATACGCAGTATTTT.

CDR3 sequence: CASSFVGQGAYEQYF. As DNA, the CDR3 is TGTGCCAGCAGTTTTGTGGGACAGGGGGCTTACGAGCAGTACTTC. This chain uses TRBV27 with TRBJ2-7, with TRBD1 identical over 12 bases. This CDR3 has 15 residues. V dropped 3 bases and J dropped 4; count of bases not matched to a gene: 4. Germline CDR1 and CDR2: MNHEY and SMNVEV (reference sequence).

This clonotype was picked up a small number of times. The chain employs TRBV6-1 and TRBJ2-1, with D perhaps matching TRBD1 (6 bases). Germline V lookup: CDR1 MNHNS, CDR2 SASEGT. Trimming pared 5 bases from V and 0 bases from J, leaving 11 bases between. The length of the CDR3 is 15 residues. The CDR3 sequence is CASSLRQDSYNEQFF. The CDR3 coding sequence is TGTGCCAGCAGTCTTCGACAGGACTCCTACAATGAGCAGTTCTTC.

The gene calls are TRBV5-1 and TRBJ2-5; a possible D gene is TRBD1 (6 bases). The CDR3 sequence is 13 residues long. Trimming cost V 4 bases and J 5 bases, with 12 bases left between them. CDR1 is SGHRS and CDR2 is YFSETQ in the germline V gene. CDR3 sequence reads: CASSANRVETQYF. The CDR3 DNA is TGCGCCAGCAGCGCCAACAGGGTGGAGACCCAGTACTTC.

A few counts support this clonotype. This chain connects TRBV7-6 to TRBJ2-2, with 11 bases that match TRBD1. J was trimmed by 2 bases and V by 2 bases; bases with no gene match: 13. The CDR3 sequence is 20 residues long. Per the germline V gene, CDR1 is SGHVS and CDR2 is FNYEAQ. The CDR3 DNA follows: TGTGCCAGCAGCTTAAGTTACCCGGCCGGGACAGGGGGTAACACCGGGGAGCTGTTTTTT. Protein product: CASSLSYPAGTGGNTGELFF.

This clonotype was counted many times. The rearrangement uses TRBV20-1 and TRBJ1-2; 9 nucleotides align to TRBD1. The CDR3 covers 13 residues. Looked up from germline, CDR1 is DFQATT and CDR2 is SNEGSKA (reference sequence). The J segment lost 6 bases and the V segment lost 6 bases, leaving 8 bases of the junction unmatched. The CDR3 DNA is TGCAGTGCCGCATCCGACAGGGGGGATGGCTACACCTTC. Amino acid sequence: CSAASDRGDGYTF.

In this sample, this clonotype turned up a few times. The chain has TRBV20-1 and TRBJ2-7; TRBD1 matches 7 bases. The V gene's germline CDR1 is DFQATT and CDR2 SNEGSKA (reference sequence). J lost 0 bases, V lost 3 bases, and 5 bases had no gene match. The CDR3 is 14 amino acids. The CDR3 DNA sequence: TGCAGTGCTAGTTCAGGGACAGCCTCCTACGAGCAGTACTTC. Its translation: CSASSGTASYEQYF.

This clonotype has ten or more counts. The chain employs TRBV12-3 or TRBV12-4 and TRBJ2-5, with a tentative D call TRBD2 (6 bases). This CDR3 has 14 amino acids. V lost 7 bases to trimming and J lost 3 bases, with 15 bases between them. As DNA, the CDR3 is TGTGCCAGCACACATAGCGGCCAAGAAGAGACCCAGTACTTC. This gives the protein CASTHSGQEETQYF.

The chain recombines TRBV12-3 or TRBV12-4 with TRBJ1-1, with D unresolved. The CDR3 is 12 amino acids. V dropped 2 bases and J dropped 10 bases, with 11 bases sitting between them. The CDR3 sequence is CASSLSRAAAFF. The CDR3 nucleotides are TGTGCCAGCAGTTTATCGAGGGCAGCAGCTTTCTTT.

This clonotype appeared a few times. The chain has TRBV6-2 or TRBV6-3 and TRBJ2-1; the match to TRBD2 covers 13 bases. With V trimmed by 6 bases and J by 10 bases, 9 bases remained unmatched. The CDR3 totals 15 residues. Germline V gene data show CDR1 as MNHEY and CDR2 as SVGEGT. CDR3 DNA sequence: TGTGCCAGCAGCTCACTAGCGGGGGGGCCAAGAGAGCAGTTCTTC. It is translated as CASSSLAGGPREQFF.

The chain links TRBV20-1 to TRBJ1-1; a weak D match, TRBD1 (5 bases). The CDR3 totals 15 residues. V lost 3 bases, J lost 1 base, and 15 bases lay in between. Looked up from germline, CDR1 is DFQATT and CDR2 is SNEGSKA (reference sequence). This chain's CDR3 is CSARDPMGENTEAFF. CDR3 nucleotide sequence: TGCAGTGCTAGGGACCCCATGGGGGAGAACACTGAAGCTTTCTTT.

V gene TRBV4-2 combines with J gene TRBJ1-6, with no clear D. Germline-derived CDR1 and CDR2 are LGHNA and YNFKEQ. V dropped 0 bases and J dropped 4 bases, with 13 bases sitting between them. The CDR3 is made up of 17 amino acids. The CDR3 bases are TGTGCCAGCAGCCAAGAGGTCAGATACGAGTATAATTCACCCCTCCACTTT. The encoded protein is CASSQEVRYEYNSPLHF.

This clonotype was counted a few times. The chain has TRBV6-1 and TRBJ1-4; 7 bases fit TRBD1. From germline, CDR1 is MNHNS and CDR2 SASEGT. This CDR3 has 15 amino acids. Trimming cost V 6 bases and J 8 bases; bases outside gene matches: 12. CDR3 sequence reads: CASSPRDSRQEKLFF. CDR3 nucleotides: TGTGCCAGCAGCCCTCGGGACAGCCGACAGGAAAAACTGTTTTTT.

This clonotype was seen many times. This chain joins TRBV11-2 and TRBJ2-1; 8 positions agree with TRBD1. The CDR3 consists of 13 residues. V dropped 5 bases and J dropped 9; count of bases not matched to a gene: 6. From germline, CDR1 is SGHAT and CDR2 FQNNGV. CDR3 amino acids: CASSAPGGFEQFF. CDR3 in DNA: TGTGCCAGCAGCGCACCAGGGGGCTTTGAGCAGTTCTTC.

This clonotype appeared a few times. This sequence joins TRBV6-2 or TRBV6-3 and TRBJ1-1; 10 bases match TRBD1. Trimming removed 2 bases from V and 4 bases from J; junction bases left unmatched: 4. CDR1 and CDR2 (germline): MNHEY, SVGEGT. The CDR3 totals 15 residues. CDR3 in amino acids: CASSYPRTGGTEAFF. CDR3 DNA: TGTGCCAGCAGTTACCCGAGGACAGGGGGCACTGAAGCTTTCTTT.

This clonotype has ten or more counts. The chain combines TRBV12-3 or TRBV12-4 with TRBJ2-7, with 8 nucleotides matching TRBD1. The V and J ends lost 7 bases and 3 bases, in that order; junction bases with no gene match: 8. The CDR3 sequence is 14 residues long. CDR3 loop: CASNSGTGVYEQYF. The CDR3, as DNA: TGTGCCAGCAATTCCGGGACAGGTGTCTACGAGCAGTACTTC.

This clonotype has just a few counts. This rearrangement joins TRBV12-3 or TRBV12-4 to TRBJ1-5; D is possibly TRBD1 (5 bases). V gave up 4 bases and J gave up 4 bases, with 14 bases separating them. This CDR3 contains 15 residues. CDR3 loop: CASSSFGTANQPQHF. CDR3 sequence (DNA): TGTGCCAGCAGTTCCTTTGGGACCGCTAATCAGCCCCAGCATTTT.

This clonotype was counted ten times or more. In DNA form, the CDR3 reads TGTGCCAGCAGCTCGACAGGGGGCAATCAGCCCCAGCATTTT. The encoded protein is CASSSTGGNQPQHF. The V and J genes are TRBV12-3 or TRBV12-4 and TRBJ1-5; 8 nucleotides line up with TRBD1. V was clipped by 6 bases and J by 2 bases; unmatched bases: 3. The CDR3 sequence is 14 residues long.

J is TRBJ1-1 and V is TRBV20-1; D is ambiguous. Germline CDR1 is DFQATT and CDR2 is SNEGSKA (reference sequence). Trimming shortened V by 0 bases and J by 1 base, and 9 bases separated the two germline ends. The CDR3 extends over 14 amino acids. The chain's CDR3 is CSARDFNRNTEAFF. The CDR3 region has the DNA TGCAGTGCTAGAGATTTTAACAGGAACACTGAAGCTTTCTTT.

This clonotype was counted only a few times. A much larger clone lies a single base off, so this may be a read error. The chain uses TRBV11-3 and TRBJ2-3; D remains ambiguous. Germline V CDR1 and CDR2: SGHNT, YENEEA. CDR3 length: 13 amino acids. Trimming stripped 0 bases from V and 4 bases from J, with 5 bases between. CDR3 sequence (DNA): TGTGCCAGCAGCTTAGATCAGGCAGATACGCAGTATTTT. Residues: CASSLDQADTQYF.